Below, 15 T cell receptor beta chains from the same sample are listed, as sequenced in a study of cytomegalovirus exposure and HLA in healthy donors. The PCR made use of 60 Vbeta and 13 Jbeta primers. Libraries were prepared by immunoSEQ multiplex PCR; TCRdb keeps only in-frame clonotypes and omits some of them. Among over 150,000 clones listed, 60% to 80% were seen once. The sequenced material came from PBMCs. Receptors originate from a middle-aged woman in good health and CMV-seropositive.

This clone was counted between two and nine times. This rearrangement joins TRBV6-5 to TRBJ2-7; 7 nucleotides align to TRBD2. The germline CDR1 and CDR2 sequences are MNHEY and SVGAGI. Trimming cost V 0 bases and J 2 bases; bases outside gene matches: 7. The CDR3 consists of 16 residues. CDR3 protein: CASSYSGRGKTYEQYF. CDR3 in DNA: TGTGCCAGCAGTTACTCGGGGAGGGGAAAAACCTACGAGCAGTACTTC.

The V and J genes are TRBV19 and TRBJ2-5; possibly TRBD2 for D (6 bases). V lost 9 bases and J lost 4, with 15 bases in between. Per the germline V gene, CDR1 is LNHDA and CDR2 is SQIVND (reference sequence). The CDR3 is made up of 13 amino acids. The CDR3 region has the DNA TGTGCCAGCTCCGCGGGCGGGGTAGAGACCCAGTACTTC. This encodes CASSAGGVETQYF.

This clone was counted a single time. The rearrangement uses TRBV11-3 and TRBJ2-1, with D perhaps TRBD1 (6 bases). Germline CDR1 reads SGHNT; CDR2 reads YENEEA. The CDR3 runs 13 residues. The ends were cut back, 3 bases at V and 3 bases at J, with 6 bases in the middle. CDR3 residues: CASSLTGYNEQFF. The CDR3 DNA sequence: TGTGCCAGCAGCTTGACAGGCTACAATGAGCAGTTCTTC.

The chain links TRBV5-5 to TRBJ2-2; 11 bases map to TRBD1. V dropped 5 bases and J dropped 5; count of bases not matched to a gene: 5. The CDR3 runs to 15 residues. Germline CDR1 and CDR2: SGHKS and YYEKEE (reference sequence). The DNA for the CDR3 is TGTGCCAGCAGGCACGGACAGGGGGCGACCGGGGAGCTGTTTTTT. Protein product: CASRHGQGATGELFF.

This chain links TRBV7-2 with TRBJ1-1; D gene ambiguous. Per germline, CDR1 SGHTA and CDR2 FQGNSA. The V end lost 1 base, the J end lost 1 base, and 7 bases lay between the germline ends. There are 14 residues in the CDR3. CDR3 loop: CASSLGTANTEAFF. CDR3 bases: TGTGCCAGCAGCTTAGGCACAGCGAACACTGAAGCTTTCTTT.

The chain recombines TRBV6-5 with TRBJ2-7; 7 positions match TRBD1. The V gene end was trimmed by 7 bases and the J gene end by 7 bases; junction bases not matched to a gene: 16. The CDR3 loop spans 15 amino acids. Germline V gene sequence: CDR1 MNHEY, CDR2 SVGAGI. CDR3 DNA: TGTGCCAGCAACACCGCCGGGACAGCAGCAAGGGAGCAGTACTTC. The encoded protein is CASNTAGTAAREQYF.

The sample holds a few counts of this clone. The chain uses TRBV6-5 and TRBJ1-3; weak D call: TRBD1 (6 bases). This CDR3 contains 15 residues. V lost 5 bases and J lost 2, with 13 bases in between. The germline V gene has CDR1 MNHEY and CDR2 SVGAGI. The CDR3: CASSPPGGPGNTIYF. DNA of the CDR3: TGTGCCAGCAGTCCTCCTGGGGGCCCTGGAAACACCATATATTTT.

This sequence joins TRBV7-8 and TRBJ2-7; weak D call: TRBD2 (6 bases). The CDR3 is 13 residues long. The V end was cut by 6 bases, the J end by 4 bases, with 13 bases between. The germline CDR1 and CDR2 sequences are SGHVS and FQNEAQ. The CDR3 DNA reads TGTGCCAGCAGGGCCGGGAGTCGGTACGAGCAGTACTTC. Translation: CASRAGSRYEQYF.

J is TRBJ1-1 and V is TRBV19; TRBD1 agrees at 7 bases. This CDR3 has 15 amino acids. Germline V lookup: CDR1 LNHDA, CDR2 SQIVND (reference sequence). J was trimmed by 1 base and V by 3 bases; bases with no gene match: 5. The DNA for the CDR3 is TGTGCCAGTAGTATCGTGACAGGGTCGAACACTGAAGCTTTCTTT. This sequence encodes CASSIVTGSNTEAFF.

The V call is TRBV30, the J call TRBJ1-3, with TRBD1 matching 9 bases. This CDR3 comprises 17 residues. Per germline, CDR1 GTSNPN and CDR2 SVGIG (reference sequence). V gave up 4 bases and J gave up 1 base; unmatched junction bases: 11. The CDR3 region is CAWIPGLQGASGNTIYF. In DNA, the CDR3 is TGTGCCTGGATCCCGGGTCTACAGGGGGCGTCTGGAAACACCATATATTTT.

The chain couples TRBV28 to TRBJ2-5; D might be TRBD2 (5 bases). The germline V gene has CDR1 MDHEN and CDR2 SYDVKM. V was pared by 7 bases and J by 3 bases, with 21 bases between. This CDR3 has 16 amino acids. CDR3 in amino acids: CASTRLLWGGEETQYF. The CDR3 nucleotides are TGTGCCAGCACCAGACTACTGTGGGGTGGGGAAGAGACCCAGTACTTC.

The chain links TRBV7-2 to TRBJ2-7, with 10 positions matching TRBD2. Germline-derived CDR1 and CDR2 are SGHTA and FQGNSA. Germline trimming cut 4 bases from V and 0 bases from J; bases unmatched to any gene: 3. The CDR3 consists of 15 residues. The CDR3 DNA follows: TGTGCCAGCAGCTCCCTAGCGGGGGACTCCTACGAGCAGTACTTC. As protein: CASSSLAGDSYEQYF.

This clone was recorded once. The chain employs TRBV23-1 and TRBJ2-1; the D is unclear. TRBV23-1 has ORF status, its function being uncertain. The CDR3 has 15 residues. V lost 6 bases and J 1 base, leaving 13 bases between the germline ends. CDR3 protein: CASSRFLLSYNEQFF. In DNA, the CDR3 is TGCGCCAGCAGCCGATTTCTACTTTCCTACAATGAGCAGTTCTTC.

This sequence joins TRBV18 and TRBJ2-7; D call uncertain. The CDR3 totals 14 residues. Trimming took off 3 bases at V and 0 bases at J, with 9 bases between the two ends. Germline V gives CDR1 KGHSH, CDR2 LQKENI. The CDR3 coding sequence is TGTGCCAGCTCACCTCGAACTCCCTCCTACGAGCAGTACTTC. Translating it yields CASSPRTPSYEQYF.

This chain joins TRBV28 and TRBJ2-7, with TRBD1 as a possible D gene (5 bases). Trimming took 3 bases from V and 2 from J, leaving 20 bases between them. CDR3 length: 17 amino acids. The germline V gene has CDR1 MDHEN and CDR2 SYDVKM. The chain's CDR3 is CASSFAIRRVGPYEQYF. Here the CDR3 DNA reads TGTGCCAGCAGTTTCGCGATACGCAGGGTAGGTCCCTACGAGCAGTACTTC. Looking up the rest from reference TRBV28 and TRBJ2-7 gives the full variable domain: DVKVTQSSRYLVKRTGEKVFLECVQDMDHENMFWYRQDPGLGLRLIYFSYDVKMKEKGDIPEGYSVSREKKERFSLILESASTNQTSMYLCASSFAIRRVGPYEQYFGPGTRLTVT.